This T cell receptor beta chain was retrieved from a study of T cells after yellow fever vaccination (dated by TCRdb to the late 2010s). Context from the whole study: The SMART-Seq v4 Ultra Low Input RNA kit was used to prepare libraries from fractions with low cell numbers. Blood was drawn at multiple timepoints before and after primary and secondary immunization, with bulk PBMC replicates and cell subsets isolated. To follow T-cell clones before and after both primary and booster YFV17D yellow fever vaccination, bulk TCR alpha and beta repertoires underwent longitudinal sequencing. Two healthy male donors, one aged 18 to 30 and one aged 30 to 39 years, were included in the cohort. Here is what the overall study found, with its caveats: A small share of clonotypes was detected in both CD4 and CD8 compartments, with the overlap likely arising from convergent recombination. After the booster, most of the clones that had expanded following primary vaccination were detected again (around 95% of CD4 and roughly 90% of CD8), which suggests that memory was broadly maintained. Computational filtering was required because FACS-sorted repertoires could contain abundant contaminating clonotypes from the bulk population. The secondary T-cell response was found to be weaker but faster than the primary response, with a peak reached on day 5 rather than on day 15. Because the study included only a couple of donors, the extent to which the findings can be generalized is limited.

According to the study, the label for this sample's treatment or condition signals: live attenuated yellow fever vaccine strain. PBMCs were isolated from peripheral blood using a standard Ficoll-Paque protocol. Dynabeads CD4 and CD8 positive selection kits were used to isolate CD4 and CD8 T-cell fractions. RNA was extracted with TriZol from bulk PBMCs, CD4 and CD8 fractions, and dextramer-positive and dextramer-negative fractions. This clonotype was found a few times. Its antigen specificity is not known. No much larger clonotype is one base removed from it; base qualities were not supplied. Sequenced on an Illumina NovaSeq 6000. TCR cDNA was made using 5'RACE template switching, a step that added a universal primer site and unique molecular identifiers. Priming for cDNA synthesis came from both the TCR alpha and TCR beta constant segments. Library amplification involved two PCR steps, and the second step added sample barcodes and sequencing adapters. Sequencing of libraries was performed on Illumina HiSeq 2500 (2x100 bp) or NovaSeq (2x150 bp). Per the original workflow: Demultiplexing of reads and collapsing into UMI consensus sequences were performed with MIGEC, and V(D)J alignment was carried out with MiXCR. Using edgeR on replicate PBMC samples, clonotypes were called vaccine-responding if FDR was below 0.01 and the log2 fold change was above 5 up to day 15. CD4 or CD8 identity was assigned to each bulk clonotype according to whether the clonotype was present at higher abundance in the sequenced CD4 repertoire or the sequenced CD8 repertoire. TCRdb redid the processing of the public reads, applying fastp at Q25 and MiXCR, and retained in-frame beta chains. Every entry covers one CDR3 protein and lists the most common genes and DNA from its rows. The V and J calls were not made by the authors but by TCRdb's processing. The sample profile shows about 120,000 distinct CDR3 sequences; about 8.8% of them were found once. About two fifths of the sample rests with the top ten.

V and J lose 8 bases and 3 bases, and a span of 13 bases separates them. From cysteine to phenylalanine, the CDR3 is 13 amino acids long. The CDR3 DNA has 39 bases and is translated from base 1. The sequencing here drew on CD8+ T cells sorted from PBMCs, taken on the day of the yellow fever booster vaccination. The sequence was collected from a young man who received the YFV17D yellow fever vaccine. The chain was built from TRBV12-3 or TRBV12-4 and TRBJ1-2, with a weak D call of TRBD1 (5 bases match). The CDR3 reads CASHPGGHYGYTF. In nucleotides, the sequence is TGTGCCAGCCACCCGGGGGGTCACTATGGCTACACCTTC.